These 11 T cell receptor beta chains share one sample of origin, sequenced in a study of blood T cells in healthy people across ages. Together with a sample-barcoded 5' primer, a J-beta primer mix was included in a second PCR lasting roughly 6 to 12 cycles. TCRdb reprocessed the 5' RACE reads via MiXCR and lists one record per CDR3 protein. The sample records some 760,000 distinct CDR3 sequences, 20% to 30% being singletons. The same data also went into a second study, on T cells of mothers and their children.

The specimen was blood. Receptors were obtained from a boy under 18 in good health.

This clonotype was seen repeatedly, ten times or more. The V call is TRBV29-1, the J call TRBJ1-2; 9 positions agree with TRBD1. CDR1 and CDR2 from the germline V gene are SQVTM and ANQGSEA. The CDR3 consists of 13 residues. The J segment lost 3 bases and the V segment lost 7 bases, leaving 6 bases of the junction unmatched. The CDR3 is CSAGTGRDYGYTF. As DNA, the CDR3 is TGCAGCGCCGGGACAGGGAGGGACTATGGCTACACCTTC.

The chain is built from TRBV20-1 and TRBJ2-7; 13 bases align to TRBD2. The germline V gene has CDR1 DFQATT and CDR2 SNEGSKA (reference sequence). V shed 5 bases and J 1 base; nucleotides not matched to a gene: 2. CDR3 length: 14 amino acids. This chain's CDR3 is CSAWTSGGSYEQYF. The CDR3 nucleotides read TGCAGTGCTTGGACTAGCGGGGGTTCCTACGAGCAGTACTTC.

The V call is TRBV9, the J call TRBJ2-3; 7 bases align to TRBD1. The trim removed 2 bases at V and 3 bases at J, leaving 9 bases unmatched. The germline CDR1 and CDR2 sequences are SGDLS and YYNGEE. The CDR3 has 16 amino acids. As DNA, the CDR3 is TGTGCCAGCAGCGTTCGGGCAGGGGGTTCTACAGATACGCAGTATTTT. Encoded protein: CASSVRAGGSTDTQYF.

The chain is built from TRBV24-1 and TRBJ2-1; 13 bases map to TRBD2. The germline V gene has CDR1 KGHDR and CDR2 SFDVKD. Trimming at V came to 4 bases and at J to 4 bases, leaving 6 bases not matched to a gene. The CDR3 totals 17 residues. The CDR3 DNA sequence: TGTGCCACCAGTGAGTACGGACTAGCGGGGGATTACAATGAGCAGTTCTTC. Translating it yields CATSEYGLAGDYNEQFF.

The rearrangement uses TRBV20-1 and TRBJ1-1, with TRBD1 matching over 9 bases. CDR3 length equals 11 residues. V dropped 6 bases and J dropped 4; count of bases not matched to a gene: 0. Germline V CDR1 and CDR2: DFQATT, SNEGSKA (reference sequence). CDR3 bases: TGCAGTGCGGACAGGGGCACTGAAGCTTTCTTT. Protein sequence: CSADRGTEAFF.

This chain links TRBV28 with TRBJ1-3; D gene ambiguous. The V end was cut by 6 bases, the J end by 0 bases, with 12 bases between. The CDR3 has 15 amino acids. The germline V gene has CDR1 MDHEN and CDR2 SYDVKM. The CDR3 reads CASSLSGSSGNTIYF. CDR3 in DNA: TGTGCCAGCAGCTTGTCCGGGAGCTCTGGAAACACCATATATTTT.

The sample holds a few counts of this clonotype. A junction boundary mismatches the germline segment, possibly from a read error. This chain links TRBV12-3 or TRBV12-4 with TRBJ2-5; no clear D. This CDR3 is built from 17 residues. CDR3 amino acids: CACSLIFAARLGETQYF. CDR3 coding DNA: TGTGCCTGCAGTTTAATTTTCGCGGCGAGGCTCGGAGAGACCCAGTACTTC.

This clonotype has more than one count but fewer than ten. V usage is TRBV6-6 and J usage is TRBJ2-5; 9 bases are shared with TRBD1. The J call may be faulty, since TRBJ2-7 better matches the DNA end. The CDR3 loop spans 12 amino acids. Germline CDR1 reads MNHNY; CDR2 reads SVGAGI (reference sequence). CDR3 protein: CASGDRAGEQYF. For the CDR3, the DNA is TGTGCCAGCGGGGACAGGGCAGGCGAGCAGTACTTC.

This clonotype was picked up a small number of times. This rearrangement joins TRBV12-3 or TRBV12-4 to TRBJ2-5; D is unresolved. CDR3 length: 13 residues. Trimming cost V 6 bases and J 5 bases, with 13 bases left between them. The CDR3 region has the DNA TGTGCCAGCAGGATAGACATCGAGGAGACCCAGTACTTC. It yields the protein CASRIDIEETQYF.

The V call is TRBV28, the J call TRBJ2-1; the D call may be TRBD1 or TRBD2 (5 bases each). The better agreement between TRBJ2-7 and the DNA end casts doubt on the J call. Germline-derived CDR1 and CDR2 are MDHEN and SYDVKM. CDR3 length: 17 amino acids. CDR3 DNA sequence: TGTGCCAGCAGTTTCCGGGACGGATTAATCCCCCTGGGCGAGCAGTACTTC. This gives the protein CASSFRDGLIPLGEQYF.

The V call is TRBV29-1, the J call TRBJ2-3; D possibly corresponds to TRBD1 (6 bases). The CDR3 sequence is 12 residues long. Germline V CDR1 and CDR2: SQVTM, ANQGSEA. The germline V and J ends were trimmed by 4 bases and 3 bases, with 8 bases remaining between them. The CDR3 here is CSVGTETDTQYF. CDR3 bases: TGCAGCGTTGGGACAGAGACAGATACGCAGTATTTT.